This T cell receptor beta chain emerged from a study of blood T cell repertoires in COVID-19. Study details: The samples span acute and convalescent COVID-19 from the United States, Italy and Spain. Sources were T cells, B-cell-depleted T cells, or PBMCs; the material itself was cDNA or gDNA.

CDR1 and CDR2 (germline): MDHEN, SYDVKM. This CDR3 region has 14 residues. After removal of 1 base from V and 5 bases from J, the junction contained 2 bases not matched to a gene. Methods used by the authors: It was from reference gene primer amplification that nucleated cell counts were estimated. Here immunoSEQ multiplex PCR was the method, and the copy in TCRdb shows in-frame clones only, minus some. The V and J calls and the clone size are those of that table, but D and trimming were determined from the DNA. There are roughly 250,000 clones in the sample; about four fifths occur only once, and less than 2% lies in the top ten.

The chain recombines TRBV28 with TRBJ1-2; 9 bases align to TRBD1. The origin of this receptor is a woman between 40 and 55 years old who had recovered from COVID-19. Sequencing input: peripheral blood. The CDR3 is CASSLSTGGYGYTF. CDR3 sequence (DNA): TGTGCCAGCAGTTTATCGACAGGGGGGTATGGCTACACCTTC.